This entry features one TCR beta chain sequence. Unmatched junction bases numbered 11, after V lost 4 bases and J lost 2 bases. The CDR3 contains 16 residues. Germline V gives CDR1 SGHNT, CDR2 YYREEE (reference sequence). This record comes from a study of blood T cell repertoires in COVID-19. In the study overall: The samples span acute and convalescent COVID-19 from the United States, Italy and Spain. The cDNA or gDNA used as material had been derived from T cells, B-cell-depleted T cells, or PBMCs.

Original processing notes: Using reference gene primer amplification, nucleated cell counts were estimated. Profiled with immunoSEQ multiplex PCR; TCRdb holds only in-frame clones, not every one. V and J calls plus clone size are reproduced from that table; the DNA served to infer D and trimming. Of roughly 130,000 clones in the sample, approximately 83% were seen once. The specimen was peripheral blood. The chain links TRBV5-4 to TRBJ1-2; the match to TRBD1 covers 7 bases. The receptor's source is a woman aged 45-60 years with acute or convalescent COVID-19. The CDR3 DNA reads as TGTGCCAGCAGCCCTTTACCGGGACAGAAGAACTATGGCTACACCTTC. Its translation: CASSPLPGQKNYGYTF. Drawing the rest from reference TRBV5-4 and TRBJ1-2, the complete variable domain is ETGVTQSPTHLIKTRGQQVTLRCSSQSGHNTVSWYQQALGQGPQFIFQYYREEENGRGNFPPRFSGLQFPNYSSELNVNALELDDSALYLCASSPLPGQKNYGYTFGSGTRLTVV.